The T cell receptor (beta chain) under discussion was sequenced for a study of beta chain features in type 1 diabetes. Expressed TCRB transcripts were sequenced after all isolated RNA was converted to cDNA. Per sample, stem cell-like memory T cell libraries averaged around 950,000 reads. Profiled with immunoSEQ multiplex PCR; TCRdb holds only in-frame clones, not every one. This table has tens of thousands of clones, 50% appearing once. Each of the CD4+ naive, central memory, regulatory and stem cell-like memory populations was sorted via CD45RO/CCR7/CD25/CD127/CD95/CD27. Sorted cells reached over 95% purity in every population. CDR3 length: 18 amino acids. Germline V gene lookup returns CDR1 SGHTA and CDR2 FQGNSA. The trim removed 6 bases at V and 1 base at J, leaving 10 bases unmatched. This clone was seen a handful of times.

This receptor was taken from a woman aged 25 to 39 in good health. The chain is built from TRBV7-2 and TRBJ2-7, with 15 bases matching TRBD2. Sequencing input: stem cell memory CD4+ T cells from blood. The CDR3 reads CASSYRTSGRASSYEQYF. As DNA, the CDR3 is TGTGCCAGCAGTTACAGGACTAGCGGGAGGGCCTCTTCCTACGAGCAGTACTTC.